This T cell receptor (beta chain) appears in the sequencing data of a study of T cell responses to AZD1222 COVID-19 vaccine. Study outcomes and limitations: At baseline, just a handful of AZD1222 recipients tested seropositive. Repertoire sampling occurred only after the peak T cell response. Recipients of two AZD1222 doses showed rising Spike-specific TCR breadth and depth. CD4 TCRs associated with vaccination spanned spike, dominating at 160-218 and 743-854.

Remarks on this clone: Antigen unknown.

Measured with immunoSEQ multiplex PCR; TCRdb has only the in-frame clones, and not every one. The sample includes 100,000 to 120,000 clones, about 91% of them seen just once. This TCR came from an adult who received the AZD1222 COVID-19 vaccine. The specimen comprised peripheral blood, sampled 28 days after the second AZD1222 dose.

In DNA, the CDR3 is TGTGCCAGCAGCTTGAGAAGGGGGCTGTACACTGAAGCTTTCTTT. It translates to CASSLRRGLYTEAFF. The chain is built from TRBV5-8 and TRBJ1-1, with 7 bases identical to TRBD1. The length of the CDR3 is 15 residues. Trimming took 1 base from V and 3 from J; bases not matched to a gene: 6. CDR1 is SGHTS, CDR2 YDEGEE, per germline.